This T cell receptor beta chain was observed in a study of early T cells in non-severe SARS-CoV-2 infection (dated by TCRdb to the early 2020s). Describing the broader study: Bulk RNA from unsorted whole blood was used for TCR sequencing, so alpha and beta chains could not be paired.

The library was built by means of 5' RACE. Sequenced on a NextSeq 500. Unique molecular identifiers were attached to individual cDNA molecules in the TCR library protocol so that sequencing error and PCR bias could be corrected. Both TCR alpha and beta chains were sequenced, and tight co-correlation was observed between alpha and beta sequence abundances in each sample. In the paper's pipeline: Decombinator V4 was used to annotate the V gene, J gene and CDR3 of the TCR sequences. TCRs were defined as expanded if a significant change between any two time points was detected under a Poisson model with p below 0.0001. TCR abundances were normalised to the total number of TCRs sequenced per sample and expressed as counts per million. MAIT TCRs were defined by TRAV1-2 paired with TRAJ12, TRAJ20 or TRAJ33, and iNKT TCRs by TRAV10 paired with TRAJ18. VDJdb, accessed 1 November 2021, was searched for CMV, EBV and SARS-CoV-2 annotated TCRs, excluding TCRs annotated for multiple antigens. Through fastp at Q25 and MiXCR, TCRdb rebuilt clones from the public reads, retaining in-frame beta chains. Rows with one shared CDR3 protein collapse into an entry with the most common genes and DNA. TCRdb, not the original authors, processed these V and J calls. The sample table contains roughly 88,000 distinct CDR3 sequences; only one count was recorded for 12% to 15% of them. The ten largest clonotypes hold about 6.1% of the sample.

This clonotype was detected ten times or more. Its cognate antigen has yet to be identified. There are no base qualities to consult, and no much larger clone falls within one base. What the study reported, not specific to this receptor: VDJdb matching was skewed toward anti-spike CD8 responses and likely underestimated virus-specific expansions, missing private and CD4 specificities.

The study was a case-control design nested within a healthcare worker cohort in London, UK, with weekly nasopharyngeal swab PCR tests and blood sampling. Between 23 and 31 March 2020, the week of the UK lockdown, healthcare workers were enrolled and then followed up weekly for as long as 16 weeks. The CDR3 has 13 amino acids, counting the end cysteine and phenylalanine. Only the CDR3 DNA is retained, 39 bases long and in frame from the first base. V sheds 2 bases and J sheds 2 bases, leaving 5 bases between their ends. CDR1 MGHRA and CDR2 YSYEKL are derived from the germline V gene. The sequencing sample was made of whole blood. Recombination linked TRBV4-1 to TRBJ2-3; the D gene identity is not certain. This sequence was found in an adult who was a healthcare worker with PCR-confirmed SARS-CoV-2 infection or an uninfected control (not recorded which). CDR3 loop: CASSQMVTDTQYF. The base sequence is TGCGCCAGCAGCCAAATGGTCACAGATACGCAGTATTTT.